This TCR beta chain was identified during a study of OX40 agonist ivuxolimab in advanced cancers. Study details: All patients had ivuxolimab intravenously every 2 weeks at 0.01 to 10 mg/kg. Three individuals attained partial responses, comprising one hepatocellular carcinoma case and two cutaneous melanoma cases.

Patients with autoimmune history or systemic immunosuppression were excluded. TCRdb's copy holds only in-frame clones and misses some; the assay was immunoSEQ multiplex PCR. This sample yields tens of thousands of clones, of which approximately 90% are seen a single time; around 19% belongs to the top ten. Germline lookup yields CDR1 SGHTS and CDR2 YDEGEE. V lost 2 bases and J 4 bases, leaving 9 bases between the germline ends. The CDR3 is 14 amino acids. The sample here was CD4+ or CD8+ T cells sorted from blood, taken in a trial of the OX40 agonist ivuxolimab. The rearrangement links TRBV5-8 to TRBJ1-4; D gene unclear. This receptor was identified in an adult with an advanced solid tumor such as melanoma, head and neck, liver or kidney cancer. DNA of the CDR3: TGTGCCAGCAGCTTAGACGGCTTTAATGAAAAACTGTTTTTT. Translated: CASSLDGFNEKLFF.